This T cell receptor beta chain was identified during a study of CD8+CD57+ T cells in acquired aplastic anemia. Using genomic DNA as the template, TCR beta VDJ and CDR3 profiling was carried out. MiXCR was run by TCRdb on the reads, yielding one entry per CDR3 protein. The sample yields a few hundred thousand distinct CDR3 sequences, almost 35% seen once. Germline V gene lookup returns CDR1 SEHNR and CDR2 FQNEAQ (reference sequence). The CDR3 has 12 residues. General observations from the study: The number of CD8+ CDR3 sequences shared by patients and controls was under 35.

As to this clonotype: Its target is unknown. The junction differs from germline at one of its ends, possibly a read error.

The sample comprised sorted CD4+, CD8+, or CD8+CD57+ T cells (not recorded which) from PBMCs. The sequence derives from a human donor in good health, serving as a control. The genes are TRBV7-9 and TRBJ2-7, with 9 bases identical to TRBD2. The CDR3 bases are TGTGCCAGCCTAGCGGGGTCCTACGAGCAATACTTC. Protein: CASLAGSYEQYF. The whole variable domain, filled in from reference TRBV7-9 and TRBJ2-7, reads DTGVSQNPRHKITKRGQNVTFRCDPISEHNRLYWYRQTLGQGPEFLTYFQNEAQLEKSRLLSDRFSAERPKGSFSTLEIQRTEQGDSAMYLCASLAGSYEQYFGPGTRLTVT.